The sequence of this T cell receptor (beta chain) was determined in a study of beta chain features in type 1 diabetes. In the study overall: Patient and healthy donor groups were alike in age, gender and cell yields. Study results and limitations: A moderate, significant TCRB CDR3 shortening appeared in type 1 diabetes across four CD4+ subsets. Still unanswered here is whether HLA type influences TCRB rearrangement. A pattern of fewer insertions and more deletions at VDJ junctions was seen in type 1 diabetes patients.

A few counts support this clone. Antigen: not known. This CDR3 spans 15 amino acids. Germline loops: CDR1 LGHNA, CDR2 YNFKEQ. V was cut by 0 bases and J by 1 base, with 9 bases left in between. Markers CD45RO/CCR7/CD25/CD127/CD95/CD27 served to sort CD4+ naive, central memory, regulatory and stem cell-like memory cells. Expressed TCRB transcripts were sequenced because the isolated RNA had all been reverse transcribed beforehand. The table came from immunoSEQ multiplex PCR; TCRdb's copy has only in-frame clones and leaves some out. The table lists 250,000 or so clones, about a fifth of them singletons.

The source is a woman aged 40 to 55 with type 1 diabetes. The V call is TRBV4-2, the J call TRBJ1-1; D is uncertain. The sample consisted of naive CD4+ T cells from blood. The CDR3 spells CASSQDAAENTEAFF. The CDR3 bases are TGTGCCAGCAGCCAAGATGCCGCAGAGAACACTGAAGCTTTCTTT.